This T cell receptor beta chain was sequenced for a study of blood T cell repertoires in COVID-19. On the study more broadly: Samples came from the United States, Italy and Spain, spanning acute and convalescent COVID-19. The cDNA or gDNA used as material had been derived from T cells, B-cell-depleted T cells, or PBMCs.

V lost 3 bases and J 3 bases, leaving 14 bases between the germline ends. This CDR3 has 16 amino acids. CDR1 is KGHDR and CDR2 is SFDVKD in the germline V gene. Measured with immunoSEQ multiplex PCR; TCRdb has only the in-frame clones, and not every one. The data show 95,000 to 150,000 clones, about four fifths seen once. The sequence was obtained from an older woman with acute or convalescent COVID-19. This rearrangement joins TRBV24-1 to TRBJ1-5, with D maybe TRBD1 (6 bases). Sequences were obtained from peripheral blood. Written as DNA, the CDR3 is TGTGCCACCAGTGATAACACAGGGTTTTTCAATCAGCCCCAGCATTTT. Translation: CATSDNTGFFNQPQHF.